This TCR beta chain was identified in a study of blood T cell repertoires in COVID-19. Study-wide context: Acute and convalescent COVID-19 samples came from the United States, Italy and Spain. Sources were T cells, B-cell-depleted T cells, or PBMCs; the material itself was cDNA or gDNA.

In the authors' workflow: Quantification of nucleated cells was approximated via reference gene primer amplification. Produced via immunoSEQ multiplex PCR; TCRdb's table is partial and in-frame only. D and trimming come from the DNA, and the V and J calls and clone size come from that table. The sample lists approximately 75,000 clones; about 93% were seen once. Trimming removed 3 bases at V and 4 bases at J, with 17 bases between. The germline V gene encodes CDR1 SGDLS and CDR2 YYNGEE. The CDR3 sequence is 15 residues long. This clone turned up a few times. This TCR was sampled from a human donor in a cohort sampled during active COVID-19. V usage is TRBV9 and J usage is TRBJ2-7, with D perhaps matching TRBD2 (5 bases). The sample taken for sequencing was peripheral blood. For the CDR3, the DNA is TGTGCCAGCAGCGGGGATAGACCTCAGCGGTACGAGCAGTACTTC. This codes for CASSGDRPQRYEQYF.